This T cell receptor beta chain was obtained from a study of cytomegalovirus exposure and HLA in healthy donors. General study findings and limits: The study assumed roughly uniform donor sequencing depth for presence/absence analyses. TCR beta V segments were, for the most part, productive about 87% or about 30% of the time in an earlier analysis. Cytomegalovirus association was assigned to 150 to 200 TCR beta chains.

Germline CDR1 and CDR2: MNHNY and SVGAGI (reference sequence). The CDR3 length is 16 residues. J was trimmed by 4 bases and V by 6 bases; bases with no gene match: 7. With respect to this clone: Its antigen remains unidentified.

The PCR had 60 Vbeta and 13 Jbeta primers. Produced via immunoSEQ multiplex PCR; TCRdb's table is partial and in-frame only. The data contain more than 90,000 clones, roughly 82% of them seen just once; the ten biggest clones take up 7% to 10%. The J gene is TRBJ2-5, the V gene TRBV6-6; TRBD2 matches 14 bases. This clonotype was sampled from a human donor in good health. Sequenced material: PBMCs. The CDR3 here is CASSRLAGGGAETQYF. CDR3 coding DNA: TGTGCCAGCAGCCGACTAGCGGGAGGGGGGGCAGAGACCCAGTACTTC.